These 32 T cell receptor beta chains share one sample of origin, sequenced in a study of spatial heterogeneity in lung cancer (dated by TCRdb to between 2017 and 2020). Results and caveats for the whole study, not just this receptor: The tumor nonsynonymous mutation count correlated with the number of expanded alpha and beta TCRs within the tumor.

Per the publication, the time point label means: sample taken at primary tumor resection. For these TCRs, the target antigens are not known. Libraries were constructed by 5' RACE. The sequencing machine was a NextSeq 500. TCRdb trimmed public reads at Q25 via fastp, called clones via MiXCR and kept in-frame beta chains. Merged by CDR3 protein, the rows form single entries marked with the most common genes and DNA. For this sample there are 16,000 or so distinct CDR3 sequences; about 6.1% appear just once. Jointly, the top ten make up about 9.3% of the sample. The specimen comprised lung tumor tissue, sampled at surgery. The source of these receptors is a female donor with early-stage non-small cell lung cancer.

As concerns this clonotype: The library was built for alpha chains, so this beta chain is an off-target read and its size means little. The chain recombines TRBV12-3 or TRBV12-4 with TRBJ1-2, with D maybe TRBD1 (5 bases). The CDR3 loop spans 13 amino acids. V lost 7 bases, J lost 4 bases, and 13 bases lay in between. The CDR3: CASTTPQGYGYTF. The CDR3 region has the DNA TGTGCCAGCACCACCCCCCAGGGCTATGGCTACACCTTC.

This clonotype occurred many times. In a library made to pick up alpha chains, this beta chain is a stray read with a size that means little. The J gene is TRBJ2-1, the V gene TRBV2, with D perhaps TRBD1 (5 bases). The germline V and J ends were trimmed by 2 bases and 1 base, with 6 bases remaining between them. Germline V gives CDR1 SNHLY, CDR2 FYNNEI. The CDR3 is 14 amino acids. CDR3 amino acids: CASSEQGSYNEQFF. As DNA, the CDR3 is TGTGCCAGCAGTGAACAGGGATCCTACAATGAGCAGTTCTTC.

This clonotype has ten or more counts. This beta chain is an unintended read in a library built for alpha chains; its size means little. This chain uses TRBV11-2 with TRBJ2-3; either TRBD1 or TRBD2 may fit D (6 bases each). The CDR3 extends over 16 amino acids. Germline assignment: CDR1 SGHAT and CDR2 FQNNGV. The V end lost 5 bases, the J end lost 1 base, and 16 bases lay between the germline ends. CDR3 sequence (DNA): TGTGCCAGCAGCCCCGGAATTAGGGGGGGCACAGATACGCAGTATTTT. Protein: CASSPGIRGGTDTQYF.

Comment on this clonotype: Found in a library prepared for alpha chains, this beta chain is an off-target read, and its abundance has little meaning. CDR3 sequence: CASSSLASVALMNTEAFF. The DNA of the CDR3 is TGTGCCAGCAGCTCTCTAGCGTCAGTAGCCTTGATGAACACTGAAGCTTTCTTT. This chain joins TRBV5-4 and TRBJ1-1; no reliable D call. The CDR3 is made up of 18 amino acids. V was trimmed by 3 bases and J by 0 bases, leaving 21 bases between them. Germline CDR1 is SGHNT and CDR2 is YYREEE (reference sequence).

This clonotype has at least ten counts. This beta chain represents an off-target read in a library built for alpha chains; its size is of limited meaning. The chain uses TRBV10-3 and TRBJ1-4; D not certain. This CDR3 is 15 amino acids long. Germline values: CDR1 ENHRY, CDR2 SYGVKD. Deletions cut 5 bases from V and 5 bases from J, with 15 bases between. The CDR3 DNA follows: TGTGCCATCAGTAACCGGCCCGGAGAAAATGAAAAACTGTTTTTT. Encoded protein: CAISNRPGENEKLFF.

This clonotype has at least ten counts. This beta chain is a stray read from a library made for alpha chains; its abundance is not meaningful. The V call is TRBV27, the J call TRBJ2-2; a possible D gene is TRBD1 (5 bases). Germline CDR1 and CDR2: MNHEY and SMNVEV (reference sequence). This CDR3 spans 15 amino acids. V was shortened by 2 bases and J by 2 bases, with 9 bases between the two germline ends. CDR3 region: CASSLKGVNTGELFF. The CDR3 DNA follows: TGTGCCAGCAGTTTAAAAGGGGTAAACACCGGGGAGCTGTTTTTT.

The table lists this clonotype with many counts. The size of this beta chain means little, since it is a stray read in a library made for alpha chains. V gene TRBV29-1 combines with J gene TRBJ2-7; D possibly corresponds to TRBD1 (5 bases). CDR3 length equals 14 residues. CDR1 and CDR2 (germline): SQVTM, ANQGSEA. V lost 2 bases, J lost 1 base, and 12 bases lay in between. The CDR3 spells CSVEIPRESYEQYF. The CDR3 DNA follows: TGCAGCGTTGAAATACCCAGGGAATCCTACGAGCAGTACTTC.

This clonotype was detected ten times or more. The library was prepared for alpha chains; this beta chain is a stray read, so its frequency means little. J is TRBJ2-1 and V is TRBV29-1; D uncertain. Germline-derived CDR1 and CDR2 are SQVTM and ANQGSEA. Trimming shortened V by 2 bases and J by 2 bases, and 4 bases separated the two germline ends. The CDR3 runs to 12 residues. Here the CDR3 reads CSVETTYNEQFF. The CDR3 nucleotides read TGCAGCGTTGAAACTACCTACAATGAGCAGTTCTTC.

This clonotype was detected ten times or more. This beta chain is an off-target read within a library intended for alpha chains, so its frequency means little. The gene calls are TRBV3-1 and TRBJ2-7; TRBD1 aligns across 7 bases. The CDR3 loop spans 13 amino acids. J lost 6 bases, V lost 4 bases, and 6 bases had no gene match. Germline values: CDR1 LGHDT, CDR2 YNNKEL (reference sequence). CDR3 amino acids: CASSLLSGGEQYF. CDR3 coding DNA: TGTGCCAGCAGCCTACTATCAGGGGGCGAGCAGTACTTC.

This clonotype was found many times. This sequence may be a read error, since a much larger clone differs from it by one base. This beta chain lies outside the target of a library built for alpha chains; its clone size means little. This chain uses TRBV29-1 with TRBJ2-7; 7 bases line up with TRBD1. The CDR3 totals 14 residues. Germline values: CDR1 SQVTM, CDR2 ANQGSEA. In DNA form, the CDR3 reads TGCAACCACTTATCCGGGACAGCCGCCTACGAGCAGTACTTC. Protein product: CNHLSGTAAYEQYF.

At least ten counts were recorded for this clonotype. The size of this beta chain means little, since it is a stray read in a library made for alpha chains. V and J are TRBV14 and TRBJ2-1, with a possible D match to TRBD2 (6 bases). The CDR3 extends over 15 amino acids. V lost 6 bases and J 2 bases, leaving 14 bases between the germline ends. CDR1 and CDR2 (germline): SGHDN, FVKESK. CDR3 protein: CASRSTSQTYNEQFF. DNA for the CDR3: TGTGCCAGCAGATCGACTAGTCAAACCTACAATGAGCAGTTCTTC.

The sample holds many counts of this clonotype. The library was built for alpha chains, so this beta chain is an off-target read and its size means little. The V and J genes are TRBV6-5 and TRBJ1-2, with 10 bases fitting TRBD1. Germline V lookup: CDR1 MNHEY, CDR2 SVGAGI. V was clipped by 0 bases and J by 3 bases; unmatched bases: 7. The CDR3 has 17 amino acids. CDR3 amino acids: CASSYSSGTGVDYGYTF. CDR3 in DNA: TGTGCCAGCAGTTACTCATCCGGGACAGGGGTTGACTATGGCTACACCTTC.

This clonotype has at least ten counts. The library was built for alpha chains, so this beta chain is an off-target read and its size means little. The chain carries TRBV7-8 and TRBJ2-2, with 7 positions matching TRBD1. The CDR3 loop spans 16 amino acids. CDR1 and CDR2 (germline): SGHVS, FQNEAQ. V trimming: 2 bases; J trimming: 4 bases; junction bases outside the gene matches: 7. The CDR3 here is CASSLRGQTVTGELFF. The CDR3 bases are TGTGCCAGCAGCTTACGGGGACAGACTGTCACCGGGGAGCTGTTTTTT.

Concerning this clonotype: This beta chain was picked up by a library intended for alpha chains and is off target, so its count carries little meaning. The chain employs TRBV19 and TRBJ2-1; D unclear. This CDR3 is 13 amino acids long. V dropped 2 bases and J dropped 2 bases, with 4 bases sitting between them. The germline CDR1 and CDR2 sequences are LNHDA and SQIVND (reference sequence). The CDR3 DNA follows: TGTGCCAGTAGTATAACACCCTACAATGAGCAGTTCTTC. It is translated as CASSITPYNEQFF.

In its sample, this clonotype was seen many times. Being off target in a library aimed at alpha chains, this beta chain has a size of little meaning. The chain joins TRBV29-1 to TRBJ2-1, with D unclear. The CDR3 is made up of 14 amino acids. The V gene lost 1 base and the J gene lost 8 bases, with 15 bases spanning the gap. CDR1 and CDR2 (germline): SQVTM, ANQGSEA. This chain's CDR3 is CSVEGTGGVHEQFF. The DNA for the CDR3 is TGCAGCGTTGAAGGAACGGGTGGAGTCCATGAGCAGTTCTTC.

This clonotype was recorded at least ten times. The library was built for alpha chains, so this beta chain is an off-target read and its size means little. The J gene is TRBJ2-1, the V gene TRBV5-1, with 8 nucleotides matching TRBD1. CDR3 length equals 14 residues. Germline assignment: CDR1 SGHRS and CDR2 YFSETQ. V shed 4 bases, J shed 6 bases, and the junction held 6 bases outside the gene matches. The CDR3 coding sequence is TGCGCCAGCAGCCGTCAGGGGGCGGTCAATGAGCAGTTCTTC. It yields the protein CASSRQGAVNEQFF.

In this sample, this clonotype turned up many times. This beta chain came through as a stray read in a library set up for alpha chains, and its size says little. The gene calls are TRBV12-3 or TRBV12-4 and TRBJ2-5; TRBD2 aligns across 11 bases. J lost 4 bases, V lost 4 bases, and 8 bases had no gene match. The CDR3 is 16 residues long. CDR3 protein: CASSSRVAGGLETQYF. CDR3 DNA: TGTGCCAGCAGTTCCCGGGTAGCGGGAGGGCTAGAGACCCAGTACTTC.

There are a few counts of this clonotype. This beta chain is a stray read from a library made for alpha chains; its abundance is not meaningful. The J gene is TRBJ2-1, the V gene TRBV11-2, with D tentatively TRBD1 or TRBD2 (5 bases each). V was cut by 6 bases and J by 7 bases, with 25 bases left in between. The V gene's germline CDR1 is SGHAT and CDR2 FQNNGV. The CDR3 sequence is 17 residues long. The CDR3 DNA sequence: TGTGCCAGCAGGGGCGCAACTGGGGCATCAAGGAGGAATGAGCAGTTCTTC. Protein product: CASRGATGASRRNEQFF.

This clonotype was seen ten or more times. This beta chain was picked up by a library intended for alpha chains and is off target, so its count carries little meaning. The chain couples TRBV2 to TRBJ1-2, with 10 bases that match TRBD1. Germline V gives CDR1 SNHLY, CDR2 FYNNEI. CDR3 length: 14 amino acids. V lost 6 bases and J lost 4; bases outside the gene matches: 5. CDR3 sequence: CASRGRTGGYGYTF. Here the CDR3 DNA reads TGTGCCAGCAGAGGACGGACAGGGGGCTATGGCTACACCTTC.

This clonotype showed up just a few times. Being off target in a library aimed at alpha chains, this beta chain has a size of little meaning. Here the CDR3 DNA reads TGTGCCAGCAGTTTAGGGTCAGGGGATCAGCCCCAGCATTTT. This translates into CASSLGSGDQPQHF. V is TRBV12-3 or TRBV12-4 and J is TRBJ1-5; TRBD1 might be the D (6 bases). This CDR3 comprises 14 residues. V was clipped by 1 base and J by 5 bases, with 9 bases between them.

This clonotype was observed a handful of times. Because this beta chain is a stray read in a library intended to capture alpha chains, its abundance should not be given much weight. This sequence joins TRBV20-1 and TRBJ2-7, with D unresolved. CDR3 size: 13 residues. Germline V CDR1 and CDR2: DFQATT, SNEGSKA (reference sequence). The V end lost 3 bases, the J end lost 2 bases, and 11 bases lay between the germline ends. CDR3 DNA sequence: TGCAGTGCTAGCGTCCGCCAGACCTACGAGCAGTACTTC. As protein: CSASVRQTYEQYF.

Notes on this clonotype: Being off target in a library aimed at alpha chains, this beta chain has a size of little meaning. In nucleotides, the CDR3 is TGTGCCAGCAGCCCCAAGGGCGCGGGAGCGTTCTACGAGCAGTACTTC. Its translation is CASSPKGAGAFYEQYF. The rearrangement links TRBV9 to TRBJ2-7, with TRBD2 identical over 7 bases. CDR3 length: 16 residues. The ends lost 4 bases at V and 3 bases at J; junction bases unmatched: 13. CDR1 is SGDLS, CDR2 YYNGEE, per germline.

A word on this clonotype: A library made for alpha chains picked up this beta chain off target, so its size means little. J is TRBJ2-1 and V is TRBV6-2 or TRBV6-3; D is possibly TRBD1 or TRBD2 (5 bases each). The CDR3 extends over 13 amino acids. Germline-derived CDR1 and CDR2 are MNHEY and SVGEGT. V was clipped by 6 bases and J by 2 bases, with 8 bases between them. The CDR3 region has the DNA TGTGCCAGCAGCCCGGGACCCTACAATGAGCAGTTCTTC. Protein: CASSPGPYNEQFF.

Note on this clonotype: This beta chain is an off-target read within a library intended for alpha chains, so its frequency means little. V is TRBV7-2 and J is TRBJ2-1, with 10 bases lining up with TRBD2. V trimming: 2 bases; J trimming: 4 bases; junction bases outside the gene matches: 8. Germline V CDR1 and CDR2: SGHTA, FQGNSA. This CDR3 comprises 17 residues. The CDR3 reads CASSLSASGRPYNEQFF. In DNA, the CDR3 is TGTGCCAGCAGCTTATCGGCTAGCGGGAGACCATACAATGAGCAGTTCTTC.

This clonotype was found a few times. The library was built for alpha chains, so this beta chain is an off-target read and its size means little. J is TRBJ2-1 and V is TRBV29-1; D is tentatively TRBD1 or TRBD2 (6 bases each). V was shortened by 7 bases and J by 7 bases, with 26 bases between the two germline ends. Looked up from germline, CDR1 is SQVTM and CDR2 is ANQGSEA. The CDR3 consists of 16 residues. This CDR3 reads CSARRQLSEGGNEQFF. CDR3 nucleotide sequence: TGCAGCGCCCGACGCCAGTTGTCGGAGGGGGGAAATGAGCAGTTCTTC.

This clonotype was counted ten times or more. Because the library targeted alpha chains, this beta chain is an off-target read whose size means little. This chain uses TRBV20-1 with TRBJ1-1; weak D call: TRBD1 (5 bases). Germline V gene lookup returns CDR1 DFQATT and CDR2 SNEGSKA (reference sequence). The CDR3 is made up of 12 amino acids. The V end was cut by 1 base, the J end by 5 bases, with 8 bases between. In DNA form, the CDR3 reads TGCAGTGCTAGAGGGGGGATAACTGAAGCTTTCTTT. Its translation: CSARGGITEAFF.

This clonotype showed up many times. This beta chain turned up in a library designed for alpha chains; as an off-target read, its abundance says little. This sequence joins TRBV5-4 and TRBJ1-3; 8 bases agree with TRBD1. Germline trimming cut 0 bases from V and 3 bases from J; bases unmatched to any gene: 2. The CDR3 sequence is 15 residues long. Germline assignment: CDR1 SGHNT and CDR2 YYREEE (reference sequence). Written as DNA, the CDR3 is TGTGCCAGCAGCTTGGGACAGGGGTTTGGAAACACCATATATTTT. Its translation is CASSLGQGFGNTIYF.

The sample holds many counts of this clonotype. This beta chain is off target for a library built for alpha chains, so its abundance means little. The chain employs TRBV4-2 and TRBJ2-5; a weak D match, TRBD2 (6 bases). The germline CDR1 and CDR2 sequences are LGHNA and YNFKEQ. CDR3 size: 16 residues. Trimming took 0 bases from V and 2 from J, leaving 13 bases between them. The CDR3 loop reads CASSQDLRGGQETQYF. The CDR3 nucleotides read TGTGCCAGCAGCCAAGATTTGCGGGGCGGACAAGAGACCCAGTACTTC.

On this clonotype itself: This beta chain represents an off-target read in a library built for alpha chains; its size is of limited meaning. The chain recombines TRBV5-7 with TRBJ1-1, with unresolved D. TRBV5-7 is reported as an ORF; its role is uncertain. The CDR3 loop spans 10 amino acids. Trimming cost V 7 bases and J 4 bases, with 5 bases left between them. The CDR3 region is CASSSTEAFF. The DNA of the CDR3 is TGTGCCAGCTCATCCACTGAAGCTTTCTTT.

Details on this clonotype: Just one base apart from a much larger clone, this may be a read error. This beta chain came through as a stray read in a library set up for alpha chains, and its size says little. The CDR3 sequence: CAGSWTGAQTQYF. CDR3 in DNA: TGTGCCGGCAGTTGGACAGGGGCCCAGACCCAGTACTTC. The V call is TRBV28, the J call TRBJ2-5, with 9 positions matching TRBD1. This CDR3 spans 13 amino acids. Per the germline V gene, CDR1 is MDHEN and CDR2 is SYDVKM.

As regards this clonotype: Since the library was made to target alpha chains, this beta chain is a stray read and its abundance is not meaningful. CDR3 coding DNA: TGTGCCAGCAGTTTGGGGGCAGTAGAAGGTGCTTTCTTT. Its protein is CASSLGAVEGAFF. The J gene is TRBJ1-1, the V gene TRBV12-3 or TRBV12-4, with a possible D match to TRBD1 (6 bases). This CDR3 has 13 amino acids. V lost 3 bases to trimming and J lost 11 bases, with 16 bases between them.

About this clonotype: Germline is not matched at one junction end, which may reflect a read error. As an off-target read in a library built for alpha chains, this beta chain has a frequency of little significance. The rearrangement links TRBV5-1 to TRBJ2-5; D gene ambiguous. Germline-derived CDR1 and CDR2 are SGHRS and YFSETQ. This CDR3 is built from 11 residues. CDR3 loop: CPSSYQETQYF. The CDR3 coding sequence is TGCCCCAGCAGCTACCAAGAGACCCAGTACTTC.